The 4 T cell receptor beta chains in this list originate from one sample, sequenced in a study of cytomegalovirus exposure and HLA in healthy donors. Use of 60 Vbeta and 13 Jbeta primers characterized the PCR. Produced via immunoSEQ multiplex PCR; TCRdb's table is partial and in-frame only. In the table there are under 200,000 clones, around 82% of which are singletons. Sequenced: PBMCs. Receptors were obtained from a man aged 35 to 55 in good health and CMV-seronegative.

The chain combines TRBV11-2 with TRBJ1-6, with 11 bases matching TRBD1. CDR1 and CDR2 from the germline V gene are SGHAT and FQNNGV. The CDR3 extends over 15 amino acids. The junction had 6 bases not matched to a gene; V was cut back by 5 bases and J by 9 bases. Here the CDR3 DNA reads TGTGCCAGCAGCAGCACGGGACAGGGGGTTTCACCCCTCCACTTT. This gives the protein CASSSTGQGVSPLHF. Supplemented by reference TRBV11-2 and TRBJ1-6, the full variable domain reads EAGVAQSPRYKIIEKRQSVAFWCNPISGHATLYWYQQILGQGPKLLIQFQNNGVVDDSQLPKDRFSAERLKGVDSTLKIQPAKLEDSAVYLCASSSTGQGVSPLHFGNGTRLTVT.

The gene calls are TRBV4-1 and TRBJ2-5; 7 bases line up with TRBD2. The J call is uncertain, as TRBJ2-7 better fits the DNA end. The germline V gene has CDR1 MGHRA and CDR2 YSYEKL. The CDR3 totals 15 residues. In DNA, the CDR3 is TGCGCCAGCAGCGAAACGGGGGGTAACTCCTACGAGCAGTACTTC. Its translation is CASSETGGNSYEQYF.

This rearrangement joins TRBV7-2 to TRBJ2-3; no clear D gene. V was trimmed by 5 bases and J by 0 bases, leaving 15 bases between them. This CDR3 contains 16 residues. Germline V gene data show CDR1 as SGHTA and CDR2 as FQGNSA. DNA for the CDR3: TGTGCCAGCAGCCATAAATCAGGTACTAGCACAGATACGCAGTATTTT. As protein: CASSHKSGTSTDTQYF.

The chain employs TRBV15 and TRBJ1-1; D is perhaps TRBD1 (6 bases). Germline CDR1 and CDR2: LNHNV and YYDKDF (reference sequence). Trimming pared 1 base from V and 4 bases from J, leaving 19 bases between. The CDR3 extends over 17 amino acids. In DNA, the CDR3 is TGTGCCACCAGCAGAGGGGGGGGAGACAGGCACTTCACTGAAGCTTTCTTT. Translating gives CATSRGGGDRHFTEAFF.